The TCR beta chain described here comes from a study of blood T cell repertoires in COVID-19. Study-level background: Sources were T cells, B-cell-depleted T cells, or PBMCs; the material itself was cDNA or gDNA.

Measured with immunoSEQ multiplex PCR; TCRdb has only the in-frame clones, and not every one. In the table there are roughly 80,000 clones, 65% to 85% of which are singletons. The source material was peripheral blood. This receptor was identified in a man between 65 and 85 years old with active or convalescent COVID-19.

CDR3: CAQQGQRNYGYTF. The CDR3 bases are TGTGCCCAGCAGGGACAGAGAAACTATGGCTACACCTTC. The chain recombines TRBV27 with TRBJ1-2, with 7 bases lining up with TRBD1. The germline CDR1 and CDR2 sequences are MNHEY and SMNVEV (reference sequence). J was trimmed by 2 bases and V by 11 bases; bases with no gene match: 8. This CDR3 comprises 13 residues.